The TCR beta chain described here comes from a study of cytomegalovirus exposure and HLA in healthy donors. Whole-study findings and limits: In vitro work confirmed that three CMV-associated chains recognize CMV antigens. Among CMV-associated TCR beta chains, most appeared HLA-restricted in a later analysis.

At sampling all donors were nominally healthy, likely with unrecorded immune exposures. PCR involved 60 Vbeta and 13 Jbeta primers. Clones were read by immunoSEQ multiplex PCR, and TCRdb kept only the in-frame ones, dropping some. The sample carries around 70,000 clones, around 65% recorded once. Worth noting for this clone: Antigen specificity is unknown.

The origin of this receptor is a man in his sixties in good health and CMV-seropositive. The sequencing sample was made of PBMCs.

The CDR3 region is CASSQGGYTDTQYF. CDR3 DNA: TGTGCCAGCAGCCAAGGGGGCTACACAGATACGCAGTATTTT. This chain connects TRBV14 to TRBJ2-3; possibly TRBD1 for D (5 bases). CDR1 SGHDN and CDR2 FVKESK come from the germline V gene. V was cut by 1 base and J by 2 bases, with 7 bases left in between. The CDR3 runs 14 residues.